The present T cell receptor (beta chain) was sequenced within a study of blood T cell repertoires in COVID-19. Repertoires were generated with immunoSEQ multiplex PCR, while TCRdb's copy carries only in-frame clones and drops some. The data hold some 200,000 clones, with roughly 80% observed a single time. Sequenced sample: peripheral blood. The clonotype was recovered from a woman older than 75 with acute or convalescent COVID-19.

The chain's CDR3 is CASSLRFPNTGELFF. The CDR3 nucleotides are TGTGCCAGCAGCTTACGGTTCCCGAACACCGGGGAGCTGTTTTTT. V gene TRBV11-2 combines with J gene TRBJ2-2; D is unresolved. Per germline, CDR1 SGHAT and CDR2 FQNNGV. V dropped 2 bases and J dropped 0 bases, with 7 bases sitting between them. The CDR3 has 15 amino acids.